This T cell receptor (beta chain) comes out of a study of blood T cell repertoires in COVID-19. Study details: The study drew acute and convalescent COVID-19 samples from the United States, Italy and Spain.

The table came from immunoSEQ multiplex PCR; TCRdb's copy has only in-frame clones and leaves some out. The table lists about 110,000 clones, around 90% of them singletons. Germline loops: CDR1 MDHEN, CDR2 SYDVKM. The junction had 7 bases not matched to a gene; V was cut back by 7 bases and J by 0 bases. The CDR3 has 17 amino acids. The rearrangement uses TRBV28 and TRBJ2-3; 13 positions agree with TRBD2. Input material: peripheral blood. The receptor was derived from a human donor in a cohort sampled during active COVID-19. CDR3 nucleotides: TGTGCCAGCATCTCGACTAGCGGGGGGATTAGCACAGATACGCAGTATTTT. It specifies CASISTSGGISTDTQYF. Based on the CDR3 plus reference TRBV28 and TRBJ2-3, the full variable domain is DVKVTQSSRYLVKRTGEKVFLECVQDMDHENMFWYRQDPGLGLRLIYFSYDVKMKEKGDIPEGYSVSREKKERFSLILESASTNQTSMYLCASISTSGGISTDTQYFGPGTRLTVL.